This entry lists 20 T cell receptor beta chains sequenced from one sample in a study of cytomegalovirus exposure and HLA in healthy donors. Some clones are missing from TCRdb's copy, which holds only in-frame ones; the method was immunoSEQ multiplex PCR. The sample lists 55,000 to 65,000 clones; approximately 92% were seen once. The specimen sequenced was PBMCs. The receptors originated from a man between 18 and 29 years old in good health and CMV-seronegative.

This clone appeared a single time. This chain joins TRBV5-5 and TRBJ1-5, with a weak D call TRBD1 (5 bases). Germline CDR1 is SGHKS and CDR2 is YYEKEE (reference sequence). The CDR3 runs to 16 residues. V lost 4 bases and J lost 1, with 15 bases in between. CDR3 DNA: TGTGCCAGCAGCCGGGGCGGGAGAGGGAGCAATCAGCCCCAGCATTTT. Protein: CASSRGGRGSNQPQHF.

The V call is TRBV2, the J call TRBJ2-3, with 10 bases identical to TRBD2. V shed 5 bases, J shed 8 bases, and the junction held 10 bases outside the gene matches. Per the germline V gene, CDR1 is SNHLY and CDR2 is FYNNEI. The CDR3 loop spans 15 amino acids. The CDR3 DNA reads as TGTGCCAGCAGTAGGAGCGGGAGGGCCGGGGGTACGCAGTATTTT. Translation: CASSRSGRAGGTQYF.

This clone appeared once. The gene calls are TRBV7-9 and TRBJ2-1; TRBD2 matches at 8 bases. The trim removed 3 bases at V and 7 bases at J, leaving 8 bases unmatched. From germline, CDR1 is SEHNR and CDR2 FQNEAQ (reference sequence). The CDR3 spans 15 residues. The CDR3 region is CASSFIGLAGNEQFF. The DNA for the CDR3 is TGTGCCAGCAGCTTTATCGGTCTAGCGGGTAATGAGCAGTTCTTC.

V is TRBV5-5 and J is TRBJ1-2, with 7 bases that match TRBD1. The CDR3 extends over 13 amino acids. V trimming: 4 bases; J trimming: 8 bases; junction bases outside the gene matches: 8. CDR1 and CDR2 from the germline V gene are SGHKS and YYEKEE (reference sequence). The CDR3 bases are TGTGCCAGCAGCCTGACAGGGTCTGGAGGCTACACCTTC. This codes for CASSLTGSGGYTF.

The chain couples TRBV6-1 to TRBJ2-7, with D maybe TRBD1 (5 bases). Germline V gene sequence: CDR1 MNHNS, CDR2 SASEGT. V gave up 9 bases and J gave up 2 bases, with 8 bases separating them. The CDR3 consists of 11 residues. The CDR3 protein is CASGQPYEQYF. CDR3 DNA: TGTGCCAGTGGACAACCCTACGAGCAGTACTTC.

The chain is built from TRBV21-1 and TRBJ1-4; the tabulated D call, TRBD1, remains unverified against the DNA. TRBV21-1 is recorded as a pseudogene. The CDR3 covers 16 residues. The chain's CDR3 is CASSKVRVGANEKLFF. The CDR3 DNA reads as TGTGCCAGCAGCAAAGTCAGGGTAGGGGCTAATGAAAAACTGTTTTTT.

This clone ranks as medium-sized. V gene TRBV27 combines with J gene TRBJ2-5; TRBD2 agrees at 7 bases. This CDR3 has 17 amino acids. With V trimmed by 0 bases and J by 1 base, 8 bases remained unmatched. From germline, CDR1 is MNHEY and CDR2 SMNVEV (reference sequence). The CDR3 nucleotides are TGTGCCAGCAGTTTATCGGGGGGGGTGGTGGGCCAAGAGACCCAGTACTTC. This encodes CASSLSGGVVGQETQYF.

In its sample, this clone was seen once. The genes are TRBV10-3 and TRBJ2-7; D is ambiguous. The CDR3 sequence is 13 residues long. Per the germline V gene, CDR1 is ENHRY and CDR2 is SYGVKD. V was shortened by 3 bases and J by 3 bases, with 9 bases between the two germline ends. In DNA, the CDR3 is TGTGCCATCAGTGATTTCGAGGACTACGAGCAGTACTTC. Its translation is CAISDFEDYEQYF.

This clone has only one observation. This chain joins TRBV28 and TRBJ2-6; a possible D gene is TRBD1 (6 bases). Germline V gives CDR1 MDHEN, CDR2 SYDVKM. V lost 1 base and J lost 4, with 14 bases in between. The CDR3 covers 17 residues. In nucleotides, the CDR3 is TGTGCCAGCAGTTTATCGGTACAGGGCTGGGGGGCCAACGTCCTGACTTTC. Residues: CASSLSVQGWGANVLTF.

The DNA for the CDR3 is TGTGCCAGCAGTTTCCACACAACTAATGAAAAACTGTTTTTT. This sequence encodes CASSFHTTNEKLFF. This chain links TRBV5-5 with TRBJ1-4; D ambiguous. The germline V gene has CDR1 SGHKS and CDR2 YYEKEE (reference sequence). The CDR3 is 14 residues long. Deletions cut 5 bases from V and 0 bases from J, with 8 bases between. Combining the CDR3 with reference TRBV5-5 and TRBJ1-4 gives the whole variable domain DAGVTQSPTHLIKTRGQQVTLRCSPISGHKSVSWYQQVLGQGPQFIFQYYEKEERGRGNFPDRFSARQFPNYSSELNVNALLLGDSALYLCASSFHTTNEKLFFGSGTQLSVL.

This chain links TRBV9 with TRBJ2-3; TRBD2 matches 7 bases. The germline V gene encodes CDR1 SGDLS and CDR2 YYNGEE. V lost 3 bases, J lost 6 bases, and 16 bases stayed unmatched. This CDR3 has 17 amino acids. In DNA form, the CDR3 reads TGTGCCAGCAGCGGAATGGGGGGGACTGGCCGACGCGATACGCAGTATTTT. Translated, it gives CASSGMGGTGRRDTQYF.

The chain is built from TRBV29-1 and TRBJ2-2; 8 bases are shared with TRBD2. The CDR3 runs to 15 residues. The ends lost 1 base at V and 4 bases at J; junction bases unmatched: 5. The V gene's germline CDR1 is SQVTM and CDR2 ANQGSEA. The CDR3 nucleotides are TGCAGCGTTGAAGTCGGGACTAGATTCACCGGGGAGCTGTTTTTT. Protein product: CSVEVGTRFTGELFF.

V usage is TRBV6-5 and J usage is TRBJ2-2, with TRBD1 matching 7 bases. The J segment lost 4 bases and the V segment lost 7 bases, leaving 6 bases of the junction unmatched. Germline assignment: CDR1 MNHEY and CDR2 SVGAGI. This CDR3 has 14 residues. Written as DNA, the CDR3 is TGTGCCAGCAACCAGGGACAGACCACCGGGGAGCTGTTTTTT. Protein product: CASNQGQTTGELFF.

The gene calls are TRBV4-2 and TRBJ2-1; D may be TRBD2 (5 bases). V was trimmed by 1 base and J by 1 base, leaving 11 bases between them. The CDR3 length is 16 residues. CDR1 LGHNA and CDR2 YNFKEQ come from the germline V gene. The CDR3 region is CASSQGLRTSYNEQFF. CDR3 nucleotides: TGTGCCAGCAGCCAAGGTTTAAGGACTTCCTACAATGAGCAGTTCTTC.

CDR3 bases: TGTGCCAGCAGAGCGACTAGCGGGGGAACCGGGGAGCTGTTTTTT. It encodes CASRATSGGTGELFF. This rearrangement joins TRBV2 to TRBJ2-2; 12 bases map to TRBD2. Germline CDR1 reads SNHLY; CDR2 reads FYNNEI. This CDR3 is built from 15 residues. After removal of 6 bases from V and 5 bases from J, the junction contained 4 bases not matched to a gene.

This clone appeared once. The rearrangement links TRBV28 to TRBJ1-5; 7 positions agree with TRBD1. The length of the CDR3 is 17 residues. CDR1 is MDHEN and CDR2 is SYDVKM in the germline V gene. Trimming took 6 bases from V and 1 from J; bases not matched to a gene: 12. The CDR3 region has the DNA TGTGCCAGCAGGGGAGGAGGGGGCCGCGGAAGCAATCAGCCCCAGCATTTT. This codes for CASRGGGGRGSNQPQHF.

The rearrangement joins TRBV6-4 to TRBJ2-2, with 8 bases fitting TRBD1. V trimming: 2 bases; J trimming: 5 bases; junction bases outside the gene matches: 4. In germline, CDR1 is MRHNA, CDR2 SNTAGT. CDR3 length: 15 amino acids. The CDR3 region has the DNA TGTGCCAGCAGTGACGCGACAGGGGTAACCGGGGAGCTGTTTTTT. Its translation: CASSDATGVTGELFF.

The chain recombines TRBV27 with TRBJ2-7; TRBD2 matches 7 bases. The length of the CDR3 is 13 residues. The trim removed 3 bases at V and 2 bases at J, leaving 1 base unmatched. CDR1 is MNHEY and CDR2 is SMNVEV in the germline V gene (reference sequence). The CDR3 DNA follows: TGTGCCAGCAGTTTGGGGGGGACCTACGAGCAGTACTTC. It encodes CASSLGGTYEQYF.

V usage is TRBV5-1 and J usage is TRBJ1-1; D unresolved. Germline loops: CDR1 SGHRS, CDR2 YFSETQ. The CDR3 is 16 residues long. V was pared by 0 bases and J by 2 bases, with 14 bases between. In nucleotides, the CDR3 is TGCGCCAGCAGCTTGGTAGCTGGGAGTCTAAACACTGAAGCTTTCTTT. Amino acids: CASSLVAGSLNTEAFF. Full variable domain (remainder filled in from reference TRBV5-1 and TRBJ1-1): KAGVTQTPRYLIKTRGQQVTLSCSPISGHRSVSWYQQTPGQGLQFLFEYFSETQRNKGNFPGRFSGRQFSNSRSEMNVSTLELGDSALYLCASSLVAGSLNTEAFFGQGTRLTVV.

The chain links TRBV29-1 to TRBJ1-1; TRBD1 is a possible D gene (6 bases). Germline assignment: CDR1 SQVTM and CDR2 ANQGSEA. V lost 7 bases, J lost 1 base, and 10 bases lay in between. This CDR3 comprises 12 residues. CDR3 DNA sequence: TGCAGCGCTGGACAGCCGAACACTGAAGCTTTCTTT. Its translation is CSAGQPNTEAFF.